A selection of T cell receptor beta chains follows, all from one sample in a study of T-cell reconstitution after alpha-beta-depleted transplantation in children. TCRdb fed the PCR reads into MiXCR, producing one record per CDR3 protein. The repertoire includes about 50,000 distinct CDR3 sequences, 5.5% to 7.5% of them detected once, and roughly 31% sits in the top ten. The starting material was PBMCs, mostly from graft donor cells, obtained 60 days after TCRalphabeta/CD19-depleted stem cell transplant. These receptors were collected from a female patient under 10 years old who had a stem cell transplant for aplastic anemia, so the T cells may come from the graft donor. Each CDR3 is given with its conserved first and last residue. D genes are given only for firm matches. Size is stated as how often the clone was seen (once, few, many) or a class if it is expanded.

abundance: many; j_gene: TRBJ1-1; d_gene: .; v_gene: TRBV20-1; CDR3nt: TGCAGTGCTAGAGTTTTGGCGAGCTCATCGGGCACTGAAGCTTTCTTT; CDR3aa: CSARVLASSSGTEAFF
abundance: many; j_gene: TRBJ2-3; d_gene: .; v_gene: TRBV5-1; CDR3nt: TGCGCCAGCAGCCCCCGGCCCACAGATACGCAGTATTTT; CDR3aa: CASSPRPTDTQYF
abundance: many; j_gene: TRBJ2-7; d_gene: .; v_gene: TRBV9; CDR3nt: TGTGCCAGCAGCGTAGTCTCTACAGGGTCTACTATCGAGCAGTACTTC; CDR3aa: CASSVVSTGSTIEQYF
abundance: many; j_gene: TRBJ2-6; d_gene: .; v_gene: TRBV20-1; CDR3nt: TGCAGTGCGTTGTTCTCTGGGGCCAACGTCCTGACTTTC; CDR3aa: CSALFSGANVLTF
abundance: many; j_gene: TRBJ1-6; d_gene: .; v_gene: TRBV20-1; CDR3nt: TGCAGTGCTTGCAAAGGGGATAATTCACCCCTCCACTTT; CDR3aa: CSACKGDNSPLHF
abundance: many; j_gene: TRBJ2-1; d_gene: TRBD2; v_gene: TRBV9; CDR3nt: TGTGCCAGCAGCGTACTAGCGGGCTCCTACAATGAGCAGTTCTTC; CDR3aa: CASSVLAGSYNEQFF
abundance: many; j_gene: TRBJ1-4; d_gene: .; v_gene: TRBV15; CDR3nt: TGTGCCACCAGCCTTGGCGCGGAAAAACTGTTTTTT; CDR3aa: CATSLGAEKLFF
abundance: many; j_gene: TRBJ1-5; d_gene: TRBD1; v_gene: TRBV28; CDR3nt: TGTGCCAGCACTACTTTAGGTCGGACCGGGGACAGGAGGCATTTT; CDR3aa: CASTTLGRTGDRRHF
abundance: many; j_gene: TRBJ2-3; d_gene: .; v_gene: TRBV5-5; CDR3nt: TGTGCCAGCAGCTTGGGAGAGGGCACAGATACGCAGTATTTT; CDR3aa: CASSLGEGTDTQYF
abundance: many; j_gene: TRBJ2-1; d_gene: .; v_gene: TRBV7-9; CDR3nt: TGTGCCAGCAGCTTTAACAGGGGAGGGGATGAGCAGTTCTTC; CDR3aa: CASSFNRGGDEQFF
abundance: many; j_gene: TRBJ1-5; d_gene: .; v_gene: TRBV6-1; CDR3nt: TGTGCCAGCAGTGAAGGCAGGGTGGAAAATCAGCCCCAGCATTTT; CDR3aa: CASSEGRVENQPQHF
abundance: many; j_gene: TRBJ2-1; d_gene: .; v_gene: TRBV2; CDR3nt: TGTGCCAGCAGAAGCCCCGGCTACAATGAGCAGTTCTTC; CDR3aa: CASRSPGYNEQFF
abundance: many; j_gene: TRBJ2-7; d_gene: .; v_gene: TRBV5-1; CDR3nt: TGCGCCAGCAGTTCCCCCGGGACAAACTCCTACGAGCAGTACTTC; CDR3aa: CASSSPGTNSYEQYF
abundance: many; j_gene: TRBJ2-7; d_gene: TRBD1; v_gene: TRBV12-3/TRBV12-4; CDR3nt: TGTGCCAGCAGTCAGAGGGGGCTCGGGGAGCAGTACTTC; CDR3aa: CASSQRGLGEQYF
abundance: few; j_gene: TRBJ2-5; d_gene: TRBD1; v_gene: TRBV2; CDR3nt: TGTGCCAGCAGTGTGGACAGGGGGCGCAGAGAGACCCAGTACTTC; CDR3aa: CASSVDRGRRETQYF
abundance: many; j_gene: TRBJ1-3; d_gene: .; v_gene: TRBV6-5; CDR3nt: TGTGCCAGCAGTTATAAGGCGCAGGGCGCTGGAAACACCATATATTTT; CDR3aa: CASSYKAQGAGNTIYF